This T cell receptor beta chain stems from a study of blood T cell repertoires in COVID-19. The overall study: The samples span acute and convalescent COVID-19 from the United States, Italy and Spain.

In the authors' workflow: The assay estimated nucleated cells by amplifying reference gene primers. Repertoires were generated with immunoSEQ multiplex PCR, while TCRdb's copy carries only in-frame clones and drops some. The V and J calls and clone size were taken over from that table, and D and trimming were inferred from the DNA. The sample has around 180,000 clones, roughly nine tenths seen once. Participant age was roughly 18 to 95 years, and participants resided in about 25 US areas. Researchers sorted participants into cohorts using their self-reported clinical history. As to this clone: The same CDR3 can be traced to other DNA sequences in this sample.

The receptor's source is a woman in her thirties or forties with acute COVID-19. What was sequenced was PBMCs or T cells enriched from blood (not recorded which).

The DNA for the CDR3 is TGTGCCAGCAGCCCCGGACAGTATAATTCACCCCTCCACTTT. Its protein is CASSPGQYNSPLHF. The chain couples TRBV2 to TRBJ1-6; D is possibly TRBD1 (6 bases). This CDR3 comprises 14 residues. Germline CDR1 SNHLY, CDR2 FYNNEI. V lost 6 bases and J 4 bases, leaving 10 bases between the germline ends.